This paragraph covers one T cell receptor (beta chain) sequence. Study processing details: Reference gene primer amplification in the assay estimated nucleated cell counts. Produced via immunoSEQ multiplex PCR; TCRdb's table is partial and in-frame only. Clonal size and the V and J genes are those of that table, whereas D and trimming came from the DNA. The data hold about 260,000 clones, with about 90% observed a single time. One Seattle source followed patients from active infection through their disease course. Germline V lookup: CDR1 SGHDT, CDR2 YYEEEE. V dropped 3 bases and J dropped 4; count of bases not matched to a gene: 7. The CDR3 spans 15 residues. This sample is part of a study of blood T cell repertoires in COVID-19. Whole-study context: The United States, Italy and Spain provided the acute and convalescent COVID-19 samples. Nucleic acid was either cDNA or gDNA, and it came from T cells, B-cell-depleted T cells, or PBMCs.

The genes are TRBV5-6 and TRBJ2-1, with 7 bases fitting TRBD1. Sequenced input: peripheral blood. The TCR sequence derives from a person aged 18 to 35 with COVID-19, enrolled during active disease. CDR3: CASSSRQGNYNEQFF. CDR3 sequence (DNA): TGTGCCAGCAGCTCTCGACAGGGAAATTACAATGAGCAGTTCTTC.